A selection of T cell receptor beta chains follows, all from one sample in a study of identical twins. From the 5' RACE reads, TCRdb called clonotypes with MiXCR, one entry per CDR3 protein. This sample carries under 450,000 distinct CDR3 sequences, roughly 18% of them seen once, and the ten largest clones take 12%. Sequencing used naive T cells sorted from blood. All receptors come from a middle-aged man in good health. Both conserved end residues are part of each CDR3. A D gene is named only where the DNA matches it firmly. Expanded clones are given a class, and other clones once, few, many or no size at all.

DNA: TGTGCCAGCAGCTTGAATAGCGGCTACACAGATACGCAGTATTTT
CDR3: CASSLNSGYTDTQYF
V: TRBV13
D: .
size: many
J: TRBJ2-3

DNA: TGTGCCAGCAGCTCCTGGACTGCTCTAAAAGATACGCAGTATTTT
CDR3: CASSSWTALKDTQYF
V: TRBV7-2
D: .
size: few
J: TRBJ2-3

DNA: TGTGCCATCAGTGAGTCGTACAGAGGAGCTGAAGCTTTCTTT
CDR3: CAISESYRGAEAFF
V: TRBV10-3
D: .
size: many
J: TRBJ1-1

DNA: TGCGCCAGCAGCACAGGACAGGGGGCGTATGGCTACACCTTC
CDR3: CASSTGQGAYGYTF
V: TRBV5-1
D: TRBD1
size: few
J: TRBJ1-2

DNA: TGTGCCAGCAGTTACCAACCCCCAGGGTTTGAAGAGACCCAGTACTTC
CDR3: CASSYQPPGFEETQYF
V: TRBV6-5
D: .
size: many
J: TRBJ2-5

DNA: TGTGCCAGCAGCCAAGATCTCTCGTTGGGTAGGGATACGCAGTATTTT
CDR3: CASSQDLSLGRDTQYF
V: TRBV4-2
D: .
size: many
J: TRBJ2-3

DNA: TGCAGCGTCTCGCCGGGGACAGGGGGGGCAGATACGCAGTATTTT
CDR3: CSVSPGTGGADTQYF
V: TRBV29-1
D: TRBD1
size: few
J: TRBJ2-3

DNA: TGTGCCAGCAGCCGAAGGGACTACACAGATACGCAGTATTTT
CDR3: CASSRRDYTDTQYF
V: TRBV5-6
D: TRBD2
size: .
J: TRBJ2-3

DNA: TGTGCCAGCAGCGAACGGGACAGGGGGCCTAGTGGCTCACCCCTCCACTTT
CDR3: CASSERDRGPSGSPLHF
V: TRBV7-2
D: TRBD1
size: once
J: TRBJ1-6

DNA: TGTGCCAGCAGGTATGATCAGCCCCAGCATTTT
CDR3: CASRYDQPQHF
V: TRBV6-6
D: .
size: .
J: TRBJ1-5

DNA: TGTGCCATCAGACCCGACAGCTATAGCAATCAGCCCCAGCATTTT
CDR3: CAIRPDSYSNQPQHF
V: TRBV10-3
D: .
size: .
J: TRBJ1-5

DNA: TGTGCCAGCAGACAGACAGTCAACACCGGGGAGCTGTTTTTT
CDR3: CASRQTVNTGELFF
V: TRBV12-3/TRBV12-4
D: .
size: many
J: TRBJ2-2